Given below is one TCR beta chain in context. This sample is drawn from a study of blood T cells in healthy people across ages. Study summary: When template switching was applied, about one barcoded beta molecule was captured per two T cells.

Germline CDR1 is SGHAT and CDR2 is FQNNGV. V gave up 7 bases and J gave up 3 bases; unmatched junction bases: 10. This CDR3 region has 15 residues. With a J-beta primer mix and a sample-barcoded 5' primer, a second PCR ran 7 to 11 cycles. TCRdb analysed the 5' RACE reads with MiXCR anew, one entry per CDR3 protein. Here the sample spans around 710,000 distinct CDR3 sequences, about 42% being singletons. The sequenced sample consisted of blood. The source is a woman aged 60-75 years in good health. This chain uses TRBV11-2 with TRBJ1-2; TRBD1 agrees at 8 bases. The CDR3 is CASKLGQGVDYGYTF. The CDR3 coding sequence is TGTGCCAGCAAGCTAGGACAGGGCGTTGACTATGGCTACACCTTC.